This T cell receptor beta chain was captured in a study of OX40 agonist ivuxolimab in advanced cancers. Study details: Previous treatment with anti-PD-1, anti-PD-L1 or anti-CTLA-4 therapy was allowed; about 40% had received some. Three patients responded partially, comprising one with hepatocellular carcinoma and two with cutaneous melanoma.

Profiled with immunoSEQ multiplex PCR; TCRdb holds only in-frame clones, not every one. The sample has about 19,000 clones; around 80% are singletons. V gave up 0 bases and J gave up 6 bases, with 15 bases separating them. The CDR3 covers 16 residues. Germline V lookup: CDR1 LGHNT, CDR2 FRNRAP. This TCR came from an adult with an advanced solid tumor such as melanoma, head and neck, liver or kidney cancer. This sequence joins TRBV12-5 and TRBJ1-5; D ambiguous. The source was CD4+ or CD8+ T cells sorted from blood, collected in a trial of the OX40 agonist ivuxolimab. The CDR3 bases are TGTGCTAGTGGTTTGGTATTGGTGGCGGGGAGTCAGCCCCAGCATTTT. The encoded protein is CASGLVLVAGSQPQHF.